This TCR beta chain was recorded in a study of cytomegalovirus exposure and HLA in healthy donors. Findings of the study overall: The study designated around 150 TCR beta chains cytomegalovirus-associated.

Profiled with immunoSEQ multiplex PCR; TCRdb holds only in-frame clones, not every one. The sample holds 150,000 to 200,000 clones, 91% seen once. A word on this clone: The target antigen is unknown.

The material sequenced was PBMCs. The clonotype was recovered from a young woman in good health and CMV-seropositive.

The CDR3 loop is CASTPTTVVGLGTGELFF. CDR3 bases: TGTGCCAGCACCCCCACAACAGTGGTTGGACTTGGCACCGGGGAGCTGTTTTTT. The V and J genes are TRBV11-2 and TRBJ2-2, with TRBD2 as a possible D gene (5 bases). Per germline, CDR1 SGHAT and CDR2 FQNNGV. Trimming left V 7 bases short and J 4 bases short, with 25 bases between. The length of the CDR3 is 18 residues. The full variable domain, rest sourced from reference TRBV11-2 and TRBJ2-2, is EAGVAQSPRYKIIEKRQSVAFWCNPISGHATLYWYQQILGQGPKLLIQFQNNGVVDDSQLPKDRFSAERLKGVDSTLKIQPAKLEDSAVYLCASTPTTVVGLGTGELFFGEGSRLTVL.